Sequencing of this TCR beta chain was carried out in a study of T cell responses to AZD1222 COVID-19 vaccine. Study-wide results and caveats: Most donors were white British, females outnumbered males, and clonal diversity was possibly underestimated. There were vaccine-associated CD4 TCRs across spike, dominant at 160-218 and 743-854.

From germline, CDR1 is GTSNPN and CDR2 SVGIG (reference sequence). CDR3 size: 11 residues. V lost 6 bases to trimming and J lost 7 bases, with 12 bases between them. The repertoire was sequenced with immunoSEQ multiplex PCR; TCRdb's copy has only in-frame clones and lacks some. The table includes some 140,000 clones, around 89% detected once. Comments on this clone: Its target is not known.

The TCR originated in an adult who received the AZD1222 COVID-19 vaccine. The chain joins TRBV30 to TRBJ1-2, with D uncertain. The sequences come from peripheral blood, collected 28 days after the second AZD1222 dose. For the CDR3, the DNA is TGTGCCTGTTCGGAGGGAGTTGGCTACACCTTC. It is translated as CACSEGVGYTF.